A single sample is the source of the 17 T cell receptor beta chains below, sequenced in a study of T cell changes during pregnancy in multiple sclerosis. This table comes from immunoSEQ multiplex PCR, and its TCRdb copy is limited to in-frame clones, with some not included. This sample has 35,000 to 45,000 clones, with roughly 93% found just once. Source: CD8+ T cells from peripheral blood mononuclear cells, taken in the third trimester of pregnancy. All receptors derive from a female donor with multiple sclerosis, enrolled in a pregnancy study.

This clone has only one observation. The V call is TRBV18, the J call TRBJ2-6; 9 nucleotides line up with TRBD1. J gave up 1 base and V 6 bases, and 13 bases lay outside the gene matches. This CDR3 comprises 19 residues. Germline V gene sequence: CDR1 KGHSH, CDR2 LQKENI. The CDR3 here is CASSLALDRGLSGANVLTF. For the CDR3, the DNA is TGTGCCAGCTCTCTGGCGCTGGACAGGGGATTGTCTGGGGCCAACGTCCTGACTTTC. The full variable domain, in which reference TRBV18 and TRBJ2-6 provide the parts outside the CDR3, is NAGVMQNPRHLVRRRGQEARLRCSPMKGHSHVYWYRQLPEEGLKFMVYLQKENIIDESGMPKERFSAEFPKEGPSILRIQQVVRGDSAAYFCASSLALDRGLSGANVLTFGAGSRLTVL.

Only one count was recorded for this clone. The genes are TRBV4-1 and TRBJ2-2; D not certain. V lost 0 bases and J lost 4, with 6 bases in between. Germline-derived CDR1 and CDR2 are MGHRA and YSYEKL. The CDR3 contains 14 residues. CDR3 sequence reads: CASSQDPLTGELFF. The CDR3 DNA follows: TGCGCCAGCAGCCAAGACCCCCTCACCGGGGAGCTGTTTTTT.

This clone was seen just once. The chain uses TRBV11-3 and TRBJ2-2; TRBD1 aligns across 9 bases. CDR1 and CDR2 from the germline V gene are SGHNT and YENEEA. The junction had 1 base not matched to a gene; V was cut back by 5 bases and J by 0 bases. The CDR3 sequence is 15 residues long. The CDR3 here is CASSRTGANTGELFF. In nucleotides, the CDR3 is TGTGCCAGCAGCCGGACAGGGGCGAACACCGGGGAGCTGTTTTTT. Complete variable domain (other parts from reference TRBV11-3 and TRBJ2-2): EAGVVQSPRYKIIEKKQPVAFWCNPISGHNTLYWYLQNLGQGPELLIRYENEEAVDDSQLPKDRFSAERLKGVDSTLKIQPAELGDSAVYLCASSRTGANTGELFFGEGSRLTVL.

This rearrangement joins TRBV4-2 to TRBJ2-7, with D unclear. Germline assignment: CDR1 LGHNA and CDR2 YNFKEQ. The CDR3 runs to 12 residues. V gave up 0 bases and J gave up 5 bases, with 5 bases separating them. The DNA of the CDR3 is TGTGCCAGCAGCCAAGATCTACACGAGCAGTACTTC. This codes for CASSQDLHEQYF.

The rearrangement uses TRBV5-1 and TRBJ2-7; D might be TRBD1 (6 bases). CDR3 length: 14 amino acids. Trimming removed 6 bases at V and 1 base at J, with 14 bases between. Looked up from germline, CDR1 is SGHRS and CDR2 is YFSETQ. The CDR3 region has the DNA TGCGCCAGCACCAGTACCGGGACATCCTACGAGCAGTACTTC. Its protein product is CASTSTGTSYEQYF.

This sequence joins TRBV19 and TRBJ1-5, with D possibly matching TRBD1 (6 bases). The CDR3 contains 16 residues. With 3 bases removed from V and 0 bases from J, the gap between germline ends came to 12 bases. CDR1 is LNHDA and CDR2 is SQIVND in the germline V gene (reference sequence). CDR3 in amino acids: CASSISGGLSNQPQHF. In DNA form, the CDR3 reads TGTGCCAGTAGTATTTCGGGGGGGCTTAGCAATCAGCCCCAGCATTTT.

The CDR3 DNA reads as TGTGCCAGCAGCTTTCCAGGGGGGACTGAAGCTTTCTTT. Encoded protein: CASSFPGGTEAFF. The chain is built from TRBV7-9 and TRBJ1-1; TRBD1 matches at 7 bases. CDR3 length: 13 residues. V trimming: 3 bases; J trimming: 5 bases; junction bases outside the gene matches: 3. Per the germline V gene, CDR1 is SEHNR and CDR2 is FQNEAQ (reference sequence).

The rearrangement uses TRBV9 and TRBJ1-1, with D perhaps TRBD1 (5 bases). Trimming pared 3 bases from V and 8 bases from J, leaving 14 bases between. Germline V gene lookup returns CDR1 SGDLS and CDR2 YYNGEE. This CDR3 spans 13 amino acids. CDR3 in amino acids: CASSETQELEAFF. The CDR3 DNA reads TGTGCCAGCAGCGAGACACAGGAACTAGAAGCTTTCTTT.

The chain has TRBV6-5 and TRBJ2-5, with D tentatively TRBD2 (6 bases). There are 12 residues in the CDR3. The V gene's germline CDR1 is MNHEY and CDR2 SVGAGI. Here the CDR3 reads CAAQGAGETQYF. Written as DNA, the CDR3 is TGTGCGGCCCAGGGCGCGGGGGAGACCCAGTACTTC.

The chain is built from TRBV30 and TRBJ1-1; 7 nucleotides agree with TRBD1. Trimming at V came to 0 bases and at J to 1 base, leaving 8 bases not matched to a gene. The CDR3 loop spans 16 amino acids. Germline V CDR1 and CDR2: GTSNPN, SVGIG (reference sequence). The DNA for the CDR3 is TGTGCCTGGAGTGTACTTCCGGGACAGAGGAACACTGAAGCTTTCTTT. Translating it yields CAWSVLPGQRNTEAFF.

This chain connects TRBV11-2 to TRBJ2-3; possible D gene TRBD2, 6 bases. Germline V gene lookup returns CDR1 SGHAT and CDR2 FQNNGV. CDR3 length: 16 residues. V shed 4 bases and J shed 1 base, with 15 bases lying between them. The CDR3 bases are TGTGCCAGCAGCTCCCGGAGCGGGTATGGCACAGATACGCAGTATTTT. Translated: CASSSRSGYGTDTQYF.

This chain connects TRBV6-5 to TRBJ2-4; 7 bases map to TRBD2. The V and J ends lost 0 bases and 10 bases, in that order; junction bases with no gene match: 0. The CDR3 is 12 amino acids. Germline loops: CDR1 MNHEY, CDR2 SVGAGI. DNA for the CDR3: TGTGCCAGCAGTTACTCGGGGGGGATTCAGTACTTC. Translated: CASSYSGGIQYF.

V usage is TRBV6-1 and J usage is TRBJ1-5, with 11 bases matching TRBD1. The J segment lost 3 bases and the V segment lost 2 bases, leaving 9 bases of the junction unmatched. This CDR3 spans 18 amino acids. Germline V gene data show CDR1 as MNHNS and CDR2 as SASEGT. CDR3 bases: TGTGCCAGCAGTGAACATGGGACAGGGGGAGAATTCAATCAGCCCCAGCATTTT. Its protein product is CASSEHGTGGEFNQPQHF.

The CDR3: CASSDEENIQYF. The CDR3 bases are TGCGCCAGCAGTGATGAGGAAAACATTCAGTACTTC. This chain connects TRBV10-1 to TRBJ2-4; D is uncertain. CDR1 and CDR2 from the germline V gene are WNHNN and SYGVQD (reference sequence). Trimming took off 3 bases at V and 5 bases at J, with 5 bases between the two ends. The CDR3 is 12 residues long.

This chain uses TRBV7-8 with TRBJ2-5; D gene ambiguous. The germline CDR1 and CDR2 sequences are SGHVS and FQNEAQ. Trimming removed 5 bases from V and 3 bases from J, with 7 bases in between. The CDR3 sequence is 12 residues long. CDR3 sequence (DNA): TGTGCCAGCAGCCCCCCCAAAGAGACCCAGTACTTC. This translates into CASSPPKETQYF.

V gene TRBV5-1 combines with J gene TRBJ2-7, with 7 bases that match TRBD1. CDR3 length: 14 residues. The V gene end was trimmed by 4 bases and the J gene end by 1 base; junction bases not matched to a gene: 5. The germline V gene has CDR1 SGHRS and CDR2 YFSETQ. The chain's CDR3 is CASSEGQLSYEQYF. CDR3 nucleotide sequence: TGCGCCAGCAGCGAGGGACAGCTATCCTACGAGCAGTACTTC.

The genes are TRBV10-3 and TRBJ2-7; the D gene is possibly TRBD1 (7 bases). The CDR3 totals 13 residues. Germline V gene sequence: CDR1 ENHRY, CDR2 SYGVKD. Trimming took 8 bases from V and 1 from J, leaving 12 bases between them. The CDR3 reads CAILQGGSYEQYF. CDR3 bases: TGTGCCATCCTTCAGGGGGGTTCCTACGAGCAGTACTTC.